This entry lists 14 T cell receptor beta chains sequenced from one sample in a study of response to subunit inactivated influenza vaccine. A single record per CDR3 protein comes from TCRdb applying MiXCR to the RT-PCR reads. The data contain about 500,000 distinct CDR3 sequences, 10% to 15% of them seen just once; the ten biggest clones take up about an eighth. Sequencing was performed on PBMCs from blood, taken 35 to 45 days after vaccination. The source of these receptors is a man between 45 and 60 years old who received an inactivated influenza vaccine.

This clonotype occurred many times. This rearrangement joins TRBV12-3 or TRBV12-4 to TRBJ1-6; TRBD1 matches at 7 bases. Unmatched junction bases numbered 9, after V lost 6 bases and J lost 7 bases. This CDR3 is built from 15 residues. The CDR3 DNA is TGTGCCAGCAGCATAGGCAGGGGGTCCAATTCACCCCTCCACTTT. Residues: CASSIGRGSNSPLHF.

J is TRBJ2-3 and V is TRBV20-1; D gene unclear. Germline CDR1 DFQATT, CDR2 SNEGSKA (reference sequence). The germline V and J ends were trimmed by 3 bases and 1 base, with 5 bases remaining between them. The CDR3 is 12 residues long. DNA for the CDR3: TGCAGTGCTAGCAAAGGCACAGATACGCAGTATTTT. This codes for CSASKGTDTQYF.

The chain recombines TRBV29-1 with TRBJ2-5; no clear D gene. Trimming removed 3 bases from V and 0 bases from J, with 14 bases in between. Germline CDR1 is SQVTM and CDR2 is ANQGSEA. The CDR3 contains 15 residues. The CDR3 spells CSVEGSLEHQETQYF. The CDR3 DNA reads TGCAGCGTTGAGGGGTCCCTGGAGCACCAAGAGACCCAGTACTTC.

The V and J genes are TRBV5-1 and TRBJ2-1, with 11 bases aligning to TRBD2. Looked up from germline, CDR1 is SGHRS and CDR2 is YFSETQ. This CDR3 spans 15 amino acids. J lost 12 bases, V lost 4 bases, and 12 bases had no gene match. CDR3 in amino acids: CASSPGTSGPQWQFF. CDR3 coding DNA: TGCGCCAGCAGCCCCGGGACTAGCGGCCCCCAGTGGCAGTTCTTC.

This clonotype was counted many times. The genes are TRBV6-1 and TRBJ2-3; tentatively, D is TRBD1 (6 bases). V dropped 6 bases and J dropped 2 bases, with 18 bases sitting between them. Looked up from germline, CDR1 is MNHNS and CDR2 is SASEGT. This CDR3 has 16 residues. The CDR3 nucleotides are TGTGCCAGCAGCCCCACCGGGACAAGCACCACAGATACGCAGTATTTT. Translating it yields CASSPTGTSTTDTQYF.

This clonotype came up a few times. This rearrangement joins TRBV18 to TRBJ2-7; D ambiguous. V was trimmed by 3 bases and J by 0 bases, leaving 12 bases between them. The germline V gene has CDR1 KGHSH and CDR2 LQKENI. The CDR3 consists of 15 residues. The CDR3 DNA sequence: TGTGCCAGCTCACCCCGCACTCGTAACTCCTACGAGCAGTACTTC. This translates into CASSPRTRNSYEQYF.

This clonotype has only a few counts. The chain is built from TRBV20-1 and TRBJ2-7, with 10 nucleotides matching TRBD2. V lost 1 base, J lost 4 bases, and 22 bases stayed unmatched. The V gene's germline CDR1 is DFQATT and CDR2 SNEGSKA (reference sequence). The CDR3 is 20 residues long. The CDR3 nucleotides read TGCAGTGCTAGAGTGCCTAGCGGGAGTAGTCATTATAAGGGTTCTTACGAGCAGTACTTC. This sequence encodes CSARVPSGSSHYKGSYEQYF.

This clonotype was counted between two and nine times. The CDR3 coding sequence is TGTGCCAGCAGCTTAGGCCTAGCGGGATTTATGCAGTATTTT. Translation gives CASSLGLAGFMQYF. This sequence joins TRBV7-3 and TRBJ2-3, with TRBD2 matching over 9 bases. Germline-derived CDR1 and CDR2 are SGHTA and FQGTGA. This CDR3 is 14 amino acids long. Trimming took 2 bases from V and 11 from J; bases not matched to a gene: 8.

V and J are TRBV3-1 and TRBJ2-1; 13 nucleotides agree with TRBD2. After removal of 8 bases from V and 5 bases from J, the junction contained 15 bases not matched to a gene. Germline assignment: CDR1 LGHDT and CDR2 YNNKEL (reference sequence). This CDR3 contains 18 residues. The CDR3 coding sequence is TGTGCCAGCTGTTCCGCCCCTCGACTAGCGGGGGGAAACAATGAGCAGTTCTTC. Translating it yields CASCSAPRLAGGNNEQFF.

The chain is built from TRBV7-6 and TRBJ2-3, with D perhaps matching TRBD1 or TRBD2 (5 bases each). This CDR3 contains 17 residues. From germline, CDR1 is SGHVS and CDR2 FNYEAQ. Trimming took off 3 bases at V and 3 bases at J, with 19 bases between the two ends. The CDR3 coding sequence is TGTGCCAGCAGCTTTAGTGTCCCAGGGACCGGGACAGATACGCAGTATTTT. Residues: CASSFSVPGTGTDTQYF.

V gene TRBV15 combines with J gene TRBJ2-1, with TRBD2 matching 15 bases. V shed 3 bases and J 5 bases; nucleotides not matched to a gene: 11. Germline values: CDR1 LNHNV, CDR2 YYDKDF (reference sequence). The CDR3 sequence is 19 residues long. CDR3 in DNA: TGTGCCACCAGCAGGCGAACCGGGACTAGCGGGAGGATGGACAATGAGCAGTTCTTC. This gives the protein CATSRRTGTSGRMDNEQFF.

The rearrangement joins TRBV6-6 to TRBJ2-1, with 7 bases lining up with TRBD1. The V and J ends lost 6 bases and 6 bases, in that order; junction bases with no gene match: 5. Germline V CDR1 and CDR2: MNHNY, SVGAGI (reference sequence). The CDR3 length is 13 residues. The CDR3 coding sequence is TGTGCCAGCAGAACGGGACAGTTCAATGAGCAGTTCTTC. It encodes CASRTGQFNEQFF.

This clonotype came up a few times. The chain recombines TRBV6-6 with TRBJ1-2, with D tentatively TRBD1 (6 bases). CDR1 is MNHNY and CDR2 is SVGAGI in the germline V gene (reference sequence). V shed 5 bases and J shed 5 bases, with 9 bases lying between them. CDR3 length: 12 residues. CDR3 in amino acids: CASSRTEYGYTF. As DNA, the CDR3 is TGTGCCAGCAGTCGGACAGAGTATGGCTACACCTTC.

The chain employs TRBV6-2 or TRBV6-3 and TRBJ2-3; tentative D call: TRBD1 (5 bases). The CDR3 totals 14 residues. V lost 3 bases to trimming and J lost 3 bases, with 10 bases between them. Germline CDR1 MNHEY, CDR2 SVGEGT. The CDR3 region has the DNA TGTGCCAGCAGTTATCTCCAGGGTACAGATACGCAGTATTTT. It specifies CASSYLQGTDTQYF.